Listed below are T cell receptor beta chains from one sample, sequenced in a study of blood T cell repertoires in COVID-19. Clones were read by immunoSEQ multiplex PCR, and TCRdb kept only the in-frame ones, dropping some. The table records about 210,000 clones, around 83% of them present only once. The specimen sequenced was peripheral blood. The source of these receptors is a woman aged 50 to 60 with acute or convalescent COVID-19. Each CDR3 is given with its conserved first and last residue. A D gene is named only where the DNA matches it firmly. A row's size may be missing; if present it is once, few, many or a size class.

>NA|TRBV5-1|TRBJ2-7|TRBD2
TGCGCCAGCAGCTTGGCCCTAGCGGCCTCCTACGAGCAGTACTTC
CASSLALAASYEQYF
>few|TRBV29-1|TRBJ2-5|TRBD1
TGCAGCGTTGAGGGAATCGGGACAGGGGGCGTGGAGACCCAGTACTTC
CSVEGIGTGGVETQYF
>NA|TRBV2|TRBJ1-5|TRBD1
TGTGCCAGCAGTATTGGACAGGGGCGCGGGCAGCCCCAGCATTTT
CASSIGQGRGQPQHF
>NA|TRBV28|TRBJ1-1|TRBD1
TGTGCCAGCAGTCCCCGGACAGGGTTGAACACTGAAGCTTTCTTT
CASSPRTGLNTEAFF
>NA|TRBV27|TRBJ1-2|NA
TGTGCCAGCAGTTTAATGCAGGGGAACCCTTATGGCTACACCTTC
CASSLMQGNPYGYTF
>NA|TRBV6-6|TRBJ2-7|TRBD1
TGTGCCACTTCGGACAGGGTAATGAAGTACTTC
CATSDRVMKYF
>few|TRBV6-5|TRBJ1-2|TRBD1
TGTGCCAGCAGTTATACAGGGGGAGATGGCTACACCTTC
CASSYTGGDGYTF
>many|TRBV5-6|TRBJ2-5|TRBD2
TGTGCCAGCAGCCACCCGTCGGGGGGGGAGACCCAGTACTTC
CASSHPSGGETQYF
>few|TRBV14|TRBJ1-1|NA
TGTGCCAGCAGCGACTTGCTGAACACTGAAGCTTTCTTT
CASSDLLNTEAFF
>NA|TRBV5-4|TRBJ2-1|NA
TGTGCCAGCAGCTTGGATCAGGGCGATGAGCAGTTCTTC
CASSLDQGDEQFF
>few|TRBV3-1/TRBV3-2|TRBJ1-1|NA
TGTGCCAGCAGCCAAGTGTTGGGCTCTGAAGCTTTCTTT
CASSQVLGSEAFF
>once|TRBV7-9|TRBJ2-1|NA
TGTGCCAGCAGGCCGGACACAGGGTTAACCTACAATGAGCAGTTCTTC
CASRPDTGLTYNEQFF
>NA|TRBV19|TRBJ2-5|TRBD2
TGTGCCAGTAGCCCGTCGGGACTAGCATACGAGACCCAGTACTTC
CASSPSGLAYETQYF
>few|TRBV2|TRBJ2-1|TRBD2
TGTGCCAGCAGCCATAGGCCTAGCGGGACGCCGGGCTACAATGAGCAGTTCTTC
CASSHRPSGTPGYNEQFF
>NA|TRBV12-5|TRBJ1-1|NA
TGTGCTAGTGGTTTGCCCCAGACAGGAGAGTACACTGAAGCTTTCTTT
CASGLPQTGEYTEAFF
>once|TRBV6-5|TRBJ2-7|NA
TGTGCCAGCAGTTCCTGGCTAGCGCGGTCCTACGAGCAGTACTTC
CASSSWLARSYEQYF
>NA|TRBV5-5|TRBJ2-1|TRBD2
TGTGCCAGCAGCGTCTTTAGCGGGAGTAAGAATGAGCAGTTCTTC
CASSVFSGSKNEQFF
>few|TRBV5-1|TRBJ1-2|TRBD1
TGCGCCAGCAGCTTGCAGGGGGGCGAAGGCTATGGCTACACCTTC
CASSLQGGEGYGYTF
>NA|TRBV4-1|TRBJ2-7|NA
TGCGCCAGCAGCCAAGATTGGGGGGAGTACGAGCAGTACTTC
CASSQDWGEYEQYF